Listed below are T cell receptor beta chains from one sample, sequenced in a study of cytomegalovirus exposure and HLA in healthy donors. Libraries were prepared by immunoSEQ multiplex PCR; TCRdb keeps only in-frame clonotypes and omits some of them. The top ten clones hold about 0.95% of a sample with 200,000 or so clones, about 90% of them seen once. The sequenced material came from PBMCs. These receptors came from a young woman in good health and CMV-seronegative. The conserved cysteine and the conserved F or W are not part of the CDR3 here. The order of the fields is V gene, D gene, J gene, CDR3 protein. A D gene is named only where the DNA matches it firmly.

TRBV5-4	TRBD2	TRBJ2-2	ATNKGGLADTGELF
TRBV9	.	TRBJ2-2	ASSVSGTGELF
TRBV30	.	TRBJ1-2	AWSVAGTSYGYT
TRBV6-1	TRBD1	TRBJ1-2	ASSDRQGAAGYT
TRBV2	.	TRBJ1-6	ARRTPTTVSNSPLH
TRBV7-9	.	TRBJ1-1	ASSLPAGEAF
TRBV6-1	TRBD2	TRBJ2-7	ASSDSGRGHEQY
TRBV18	.	TRBJ2-5	ASSPPISSSETQY
TRBV10-3	.	TRBJ1-4	ATKPGTANEKLF
TRBV7-8	.	TRBJ1-2	ASSFAVNYGYT
TRBV27	.	TRBJ2-3	ASSGTLISTDTQY
TRBV11-2	TRBD2	TRBJ2-7	ASSPTPSGYEQY
TRBV7-2	TRBD2	TRBJ2-6	ASSLGLAGAGANVLT
TRBV6-6	.	TRBJ2-1	ASSQSGLPGNEQF
TRBV15	.	TRBJ1-1	ATSRIYRGEAF
TRBV18	TRBD2	TRBJ2-1	ASSPQGLAGRSYNEQF
TRBV7-9	TRBD1	TRBJ2-7	ASSNRDRGHEQY
TRBV7-9	.	TRBJ1-1	ASSVQGKNTEAF
TRBV19	.	TRBJ2-7	ASSLRGDAVYEQY
TRBV6-6	TRBD1	TRBJ1-2	ASSYRTGYGYT
TRBV19	.	TRBJ2-1	ASSTGSDPHNEQF
TRBV4-2	.	TRBJ2-3	ASSQGDMADTQY
TRBV4-2	TRBD1	TRBJ2-5	ASSQEWNRGLETQY
TRBV10-3	.	TRBJ2-7	AISESGGALYEQY
TRBV28	.	TRBJ1-2	ASRTGYGYT
TRBV13	.	TRBJ2-1	ASSSRDVEVLISSLNEQF
TRBV21-1	.	TRBJ1-2	ASSQTRTGRSYGYT
TRBV27	.	TRBJ2-7	ASSVSSGTVSYEQY
TRBV9	.	TRBJ1-2	ASSVDTGHYGYT
TRBV5-1	.	TRBJ2-3	ASRQGTDTQY